Each of the 28 T cell receptor beta chains below was sequenced from the same sample in a study of T cell changes during pregnancy in multiple sclerosis. The method was immunoSEQ multiplex PCR; TCRdb's version includes in-frame clones alone and lacks a portion of them. The sample has tens of thousands of clones, more than 85% seen once. The source material was peripheral blood, sampled before pregnancy. Source of these receptors: a female donor with multiple sclerosis, enrolled in a pregnancy study.

This clone was counted a single time. The chain joins TRBV6-6 to TRBJ1-1; D perhaps matches TRBD1 (6 bases). The CDR3 sequence is 16 residues long. Deletions cut 3 bases from V and 4 bases from J, with 18 bases between. CDR1 is MNHNY and CDR2 is SVGAGI in the germline V gene (reference sequence). The CDR3 is CASSYLDSPSGTEAFF. CDR3 bases: TGTGCCAGCAGTTATCTGGACAGCCCCTCGGGCACTGAAGCTTTCTTT.

This clone was seen only a few times. Other DNA sequences in this specimen translate into the identical CDR3. This chain uses TRBV30 with TRBJ1-2; D uncertain. The V gene lost 0 bases and the J gene lost 4 bases, with 3 bases spanning the gap. The germline V gene encodes CDR1 GTSNPN and CDR2 SVGIG (reference sequence). The CDR3 runs 11 residues. The CDR3 nucleotides are TGTGCCTGGAGTGTACTCTATGGCTACACCTTC. Its translation: CAWSVLYGYTF.

The chain combines TRBV6-5 with TRBJ2-4, with 8 positions matching TRBD1. The CDR3 spans 12 residues. Germline assignment: CDR1 MNHEY and CDR2 SVGAGI. The ends lost 8 bases at V and 7 bases at J; junction bases unmatched: 4. The CDR3 DNA follows: TGTGCCAGCTCAGGGGGCGAGAACATTCAGTACTTC. Translation gives CASSGGENIQYF.

The genes are TRBV2 and TRBJ1-6, with 7 bases that match TRBD1. The V gene end was trimmed by 1 base and the J gene end by 8 bases; junction bases not matched to a gene: 8. CDR1 SNHLY and CDR2 FYNNEI come from the germline V gene. The CDR3 covers 16 residues. CDR3 DNA: TGTGCCAGCAGTGAAGGGATAGGGGGCAGAGATTCACCCCTCCACTTT. The encoded protein is CASSEGIGGRDSPLHF. The whole variable domain, filled in from reference TRBV2 and TRBJ1-6, reads EPEVTQTPSHQVTQMGQEVILRCVPISNHLYFYWYRQILGQKVEFLVSFYNNEISEKSEIFDDQFSVERPDGSNFTLKIRSTKLEDSAMYFCASSEGIGGRDSPLHFGNGTRLTVT.

V and J are TRBV2 and TRBJ2-1; a weak D match, TRBD1 (5 bases). This CDR3 region has 10 residues. Trimming cost V 5 bases and J 11 bases, with 7 bases left between them. Germline CDR1 SNHLY, CDR2 FYNNEI. CDR3 nucleotides: TGTGCCAGCAGTCTGGACAAGCAGTTCTTC. This codes for CASSLDKQFF.

This chain connects TRBV19 to TRBJ1-3; D not resolved. V dropped 3 bases and J dropped 0 bases, with 15 bases sitting between them. The length of the CDR3 is 17 residues. Germline V gives CDR1 LNHDA, CDR2 SQIVND (reference sequence). The CDR3, as DNA: TGTGCCAGTAGTATCGCGGTCAGAGCTAACTCTGGAAACACCATATATTTT. Encoded protein: CASSIAVRANSGNTIYF.

The chain combines TRBV30 with TRBJ1-2; D remains ambiguous. Germline loops: CDR1 GTSNPN, CDR2 SVGIG (reference sequence). CDR3 size: 12 residues. V lost 0 bases to trimming and J lost 4 bases, with 6 bases between them. The CDR3 loop reads CAWSVYGYGYTF. The CDR3, as DNA: TGTGCCTGGAGTGTCTACGGCTATGGCTACACCTTC.

V usage is TRBV5-4 and J usage is TRBJ2-7; tentative D call: TRBD2 (6 bases). Germline assignment: CDR1 SGHNT and CDR2 YYREEE (reference sequence). Trimming left V 5 bases short and J 2 bases short, with 14 bases between. The CDR3 loop spans 14 amino acids. The DNA of the CDR3 is TGTGCCAGCAGGATCCGGGACTCCCCCTACGAGCAGTACTTC. Its protein is CASRIRDSPYEQYF. The full variable domain, completed using reference TRBV5-4 and TRBJ2-7, is ETGVTQSPTHLIKTRGQQVTLRCSSQSGHNTVSWYQQALGQGPQFIFQYYREEENGRGNFPPRFSGLQFPNYSSELNVNALELDDSALYLCASRIRDSPYEQYFGPGTRLTVT.

This chain uses TRBV10-3 with TRBJ2-7; 11 bases are shared with TRBD2. Germline lookup yields CDR1 ENHRY and CDR2 SYGVKD. The CDR3 is 16 residues long. V lost 3 bases to trimming and J lost 0 bases; unmatched junction nucleotides: 4. In DNA form, the CDR3 reads TGTGCCATCAGTGACCCAACTAGCGGGAGCTCCTACGAGCAGTACTTC. Its translation is CAISDPTSGSSYEQYF.

The chain recombines TRBV25-1 with TRBJ2-1, with D perhaps TRBD2 (5 bases). CDR1 MGHDK and CDR2 SYGVNS come from the germline V gene. Trimming removed 3 bases at V and 0 bases at J, with 18 bases between. This CDR3 contains 18 residues. The CDR3 bases are TGTGCCAGCAGTGAGTTACAGCGGTTCCCCAGCTCCTACAATGAGCAGTTCTTC. Translating it yields CASSELQRFPSSYNEQFF. Supplemented by reference TRBV25-1 and TRBJ2-1, the full variable domain reads EADIYQTPRYLVIGTGKKITLECSQTMGHDKMYWYQQDPGMELHLIHYSYGVNSTEKGDLSSESTVSRIRTEHFPLTLESARPSHTSQYLCASSELQRFPSSYNEQFFGPGTRLTVL.

The chain recombines TRBV18 with TRBJ2-1; 7 nucleotides match TRBD2. The length of the CDR3 is 17 residues. From germline, CDR1 is KGHSH and CDR2 LQKENI. Trimming took 4 bases from V and 0 from J; bases not matched to a gene: 9. CDR3 loop: CASSHNTRGSSYNEQFF. The CDR3, as DNA: TGTGCCAGCTCACACAATACGCGGGGGAGCTCCTACAATGAGCAGTTCTTC.

J is TRBJ2-3 and V is TRBV4-2; TRBD2 aligns across 10 bases. The germline V gene has CDR1 LGHNA and CDR2 YNFKEQ. The CDR3 covers 19 residues. Losses at the gene ends were 0 bases for V and 0 bases for J; bases not matched to a gene: 9. CDR3 sequence: CASSQDRWVAGGSTDTQYF. The CDR3 DNA reads as TGTGCCAGCAGCCAAGATCGGTGGGTAGCGGGGGGTAGCACAGATACGCAGTATTTT.

This clone has more than one count but fewer than ten. This rearrangement joins TRBV7-3 to TRBJ1-6; a possible D gene is TRBD1 (5 bases). Germline CDR1 reads SGHTA; CDR2 reads FQGTGA. The V gene lost 5 bases and the J gene lost 9 bases, with 14 bases spanning the gap. The CDR3 length is 14 residues. The CDR3 DNA reads as TGTGCCAGCAGCCCAGACAGTGGAGCTTCACCCCTCCACTTT. It codes for CASSPDSGASPLHF.

This chain connects TRBV18 to TRBJ1-2; tentative D call: TRBD1 (5 bases). The CDR3 spans 13 residues. Trimming shortened V by 3 bases and J by 5 bases, and 10 bases separated the two germline ends. Germline V lookup: CDR1 KGHSH, CDR2 LQKENI. The CDR3 coding sequence is TGTGCCAGCTCACCGGACCGACAGTATGGCTACACCTTC. Translation: CASSPDRQYGYTF.

The chain is built from TRBV9 and TRBJ1-5; D unresolved. Germline assignment: CDR1 SGDLS and CDR2 YYNGEE. The V end lost 1 base, the J end lost 3 bases, and 11 bases lay between the germline ends. The CDR3 covers 15 residues. The CDR3 region has the DNA TGTGCCAGCAGCGTAACTATGGTAATCAATCAGCCCCAGCATTTT. Its protein is CASSVTMVINQPQHF. Full variable domain (missing parts from reference TRBV9 and TRBJ1-5): DSGVTQTPKHLITATGQRVTLRCSPRSGDLSVYWYQQSLDQGLQFLIQYYNGEERAKGNILERFSAQQFPDLHSELNLSSLELGDSALYFCASSVTMVINQPQHFGDGTRLSIL.

The chain carries TRBV4-1 and TRBJ1-6; D call uncertain. This CDR3 is built from 18 residues. Germline V gene sequence: CDR1 MGHRA, CDR2 YSYEKL. The germline V and J ends were trimmed by 0 bases and 9 bases, with 21 bases remaining between them. The CDR3 sequence: CASSQDQAGMIPLSPLHF. The DNA of the CDR3 is TGCGCCAGCAGCCAAGATCAAGCGGGGATGATTCCACTTTCACCCCTCCACTTT.

This rearrangement joins TRBV18 to TRBJ2-1, with TRBD2 identical over 7 bases. The CDR3 has 21 residues. Germline V gene sequence: CDR1 KGHSH, CDR2 LQKENI. With 5 bases clipped from V and 2 bases from J, the junction kept 24 bases outside the gene matches. The CDR3 sequence is CASSWPMDAGVPRFTYNEQFF. CDR3 nucleotides: TGTGCCAGCTCATGGCCAATGGATGCGGGGGTCCCGCGATTTACCTACAATGAGCAGTTCTTC.

The gene calls are TRBV11-2 and TRBJ1-1; tentatively, D is TRBD1 (6 bases). V shed 4 bases and J shed 4 bases, with 7 bases lying between them. This CDR3 contains 12 residues. Germline V CDR1 and CDR2: SGHAT, FQNNGV. The CDR3 protein is CASSSGVTEAFF. DNA for the CDR3: TGTGCCAGCAGCTCAGGGGTCACTGAAGCTTTCTTT.

The chain carries TRBV7-9 and TRBJ2-7; tentatively, D is TRBD2 (7 bases). V was trimmed by 0 bases and J by 6 bases, leaving 12 bases between them. Per germline, CDR1 SEHNR and CDR2 FQNEAQ (reference sequence). The CDR3 consists of 14 residues. The CDR3 sequence: CASSLARGAIEQYF. The CDR3 coding sequence is TGTGCCAGCAGCTTAGCCCGGGGGGCGATCGAGCAGTACTTC.

The J gene is TRBJ2-6, the V gene TRBV5-1; D not certain. The CDR3 spans 17 residues. The V gene lost 0 bases and the J gene lost 0 bases, with 10 bases spanning the gap. Germline V lookup: CDR1 SGHRS, CDR2 YFSETQ. CDR3 coding DNA: TGCGCCAGCAGCTTGGACAGCCTGAACTCTGGGGCCAACGTCCTGACTTTC. Amino acid sequence: CASSLDSLNSGANVLTF.

The chain employs TRBV5-1 and TRBJ1-2, with D maybe TRBD1 (5 bases). The germline CDR1 and CDR2 sequences are SGHRS and YFSETQ. With 0 bases removed from V and 2 bases from J, the gap between germline ends came to 14 bases. The CDR3 covers 16 residues. CDR3 in amino acids: CASSLVRGGGNYGYTF. In DNA, the CDR3 is TGCGCCAGCAGCTTGGTCCGAGGCGGGGGGAACTATGGCTACACCTTC.

The J gene is TRBJ1-1, the V gene TRBV2; D might be TRBD1 (5 bases). Germline V gives CDR1 SNHLY, CDR2 FYNNEI. V lost 7 bases and J lost 5, with 8 bases in between. CDR3 length: 11 residues. The CDR3 protein is CASTGGTEAFF. The CDR3 DNA is TGTGCCAGCACGGGGGGAACTGAAGCTTTCTTT.

The genes are TRBV7-2 and TRBJ2-7; D remains unclear. There are 13 residues in the CDR3. Germline assignment: CDR1 SGHTA and CDR2 FQGNSA. The ends were cut back, 0 bases at V and 2 bases at J, with 5 bases in the middle. In DNA form, the CDR3 reads TGTGCCAGCAGCTTAGCAGAGACCTACGAGCAGTACTTC. Translated, it gives CASSLAETYEQYF.

The genes are TRBV6-1 and TRBJ2-2; 9 bases fit TRBD1. CDR3 size: 16 residues. V dropped 4 bases and J dropped 3; count of bases not matched to a gene: 6. CDR1 and CDR2 (germline): MNHNS, SASEGT. CDR3 sequence reads: CASSGRDREYTGELFF. The CDR3 region has the DNA TGTGCCAGCAGTGGCCGGGACAGGGAGTACACCGGGGAGCTGTTTTTT.

This rearrangement joins TRBV6-4 to TRBJ2-1; 8 nucleotides match TRBD1. This CDR3 spans 15 amino acids. After removal of 0 bases from V and 7 bases from J, the junction contained 5 bases not matched to a gene. Germline V CDR1 and CDR2: MRHNA, SNTAGT. Here the CDR3 reads CASSDSDRGGNEQFF. CDR3 nucleotide sequence: TGTGCCAGCAGTGACTCTGACAGGGGTGGGAATGAGCAGTTCTTC.

The chain recombines TRBV4-3 with TRBJ2-1; possibly TRBD2 for D (5 bases). There are 16 residues in the CDR3. The V gene's germline CDR1 is LGHNA and CDR2 YSLEER. Trimming removed 0 bases at V and 9 bases at J, with 18 bases between. The CDR3 DNA sequence: TGCGCCAGCAGCCAAGATGGCCCTAGCAGTCAATTTGAGCAGTTCTTC. Its protein product is CASSQDGPSSQFEQFF.

This rearrangement joins TRBV19 to TRBJ2-4, with TRBD1 matching 8 bases. Unmatched junction bases numbered 6, after V lost 5 bases and J lost 0 bases. Germline values: CDR1 LNHDA, CDR2 SQIVND (reference sequence). The CDR3 contains 16 residues. This chain's CDR3 is CASSGDRSLAKNIQYF. DNA of the CDR3: TGTGCCAGTAGTGGGGACAGGTCGCTAGCCAAAAACATTCAGTACTTC. The whole variable domain, remainder taken from reference TRBV19 and TRBJ2-4, is DGGITQSPKYLFRKEGQNVTLSCEQNLNHDAMYWYRQDPGQGLRLIYYSQIVNDFQKGDIAEGYSVSREKKESFPLTVTSAQKNPTAFYLCASSGDRSLAKNIQYFGAGTRLSVL.

The DNA for the CDR3 is TGTGCCAGCAGGAGGGCTATGGGCAATGAGCAGTTCTTC. Its translation is CASRRAMGNEQFF. The J gene is TRBJ2-1, the V gene TRBV7-9; possible D gene TRBD2, 5 bases. The ends were cut back, 6 bases at V and 6 bases at J, with 12 bases in the middle. Germline CDR1 SEHNR, CDR2 FQNEAQ (reference sequence). The length of the CDR3 is 13 residues.